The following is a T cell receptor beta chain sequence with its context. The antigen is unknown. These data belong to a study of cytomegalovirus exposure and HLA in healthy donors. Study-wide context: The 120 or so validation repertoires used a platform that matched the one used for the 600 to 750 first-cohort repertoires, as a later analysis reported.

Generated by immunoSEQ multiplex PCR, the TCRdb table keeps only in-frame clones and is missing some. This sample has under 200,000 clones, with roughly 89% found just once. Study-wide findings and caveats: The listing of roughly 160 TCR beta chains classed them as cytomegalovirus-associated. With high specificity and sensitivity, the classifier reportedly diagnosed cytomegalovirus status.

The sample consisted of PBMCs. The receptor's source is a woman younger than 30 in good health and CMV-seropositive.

CDR3 region: CASSVDASGFSYEQYF. CDR3 nucleotides: TGTGCCAGCAGCGTAGATGCTAGCGGATTCTCCTACGAGCAGTACTTC. This chain links TRBV9 with TRBJ2-7, with 7 bases that match TRBD2. This CDR3 comprises 16 residues. V shed 0 bases and J 0 bases; nucleotides not matched to a gene: 6. Per germline, CDR1 SGDLS and CDR2 YYNGEE.